This T cell receptor beta chain was recorded in a study of cytomegalovirus exposure and HLA in healthy donors. Only one count was recorded for this clone. Its antigen is unidentified. It was with 60 Vbeta and 13 Jbeta primers that the PCR ran. This table comes from immunoSEQ multiplex PCR, and its TCRdb copy is limited to in-frame clones, with some not included. The sample carries 120,000 to 150,000 clones, more than 60% recorded once. Study findings and constraints: Presence/absence analysis assumed near-uniform sequencing depth across donors.

The CDR3 is 15 residues long. Germline trimming cut 6 bases from V and 4 bases from J; bases unmatched to any gene: 7. Germline V CDR1 and CDR2: MNHEY, SMNVEV (reference sequence). Source material: PBMCs. The clonotype was recovered from a female donor in good health and CMV-seronegative. This chain joins TRBV27 and TRBJ2-5, with 11 bases identical to TRBD2. The CDR3 bases are TGTGCCAGCAGGAAACTAGCGGGAGTGGGAGAGACCCAGTACTTC. It translates to CASRKLAGVGETQYF.